The 29 T cell receptor beta chains below all came from one sample that was sequenced in a study of identical twins. TCRdb recomputed calls from the 5' RACE reads with MiXCR, one row per CDR3 protein. Of 150,000 or so distinct CDR3 sequences listed, roughly 3.2% are singletons. Specimen: memory T cells sorted from blood. Receptor source: a man between 18 and 29 years old in good health.

There are many counts of this clonotype. This sequence joins TRBV14 and TRBJ2-7; 9 bases align to TRBD1. CDR3 size: 16 residues. Germline V CDR1 and CDR2: SGHDN, FVKESK. The chain's CDR3 is CAEGDRDLADPYEQYV. For the CDR3, the DNA is TGTGCAGAGGGGGACAGGGACCTAGCGGATCCCTACGAGCAGTACGTC.

At least ten counts were recorded for this clonotype. V gene TRBV20-1 combines with J gene TRBJ2-2, with unresolved D. CDR1 is DFQATT and CDR2 is SNEGSKA in the germline V gene (reference sequence). Trimming took off 2 bases at V and 4 bases at J, with 8 bases between the two ends. The CDR3 sequence is 13 residues long. The CDR3 bases are TGCAGTGCTAGACCCCAGCCCACCGGGGAGCTGTTTTTT. It translates to CSARPQPTGELFF.

This clonotype was seen many times. This chain's CDR3 is CATQTPYPQYV. Written as DNA, the CDR3 is TGTGCCACCCAGACCCCGTACCCGCAGTACGTC. J is TRBJ2-7 and V is TRBV28, with D unresolved. Trimming took off 10 bases at V and 9 bases at J, with 16 bases between the two ends. Germline V gene lookup returns CDR1 MDHEN and CDR2 SYDVKM. The CDR3 is 11 residues long.

The table lists this clonotype with many counts. The CDR3 loop is CASTFAGTDTQYF. DNA of the CDR3: TGTGCCAGCACCTTCGCGGGAACAGATACGCAGTATTTT. The chain has TRBV7-2 and TRBJ2-3; D may be TRBD2 (6 bases). The CDR3 is 13 residues long. V gave up 7 bases and J gave up 3 bases, with 11 bases separating them. Per the germline V gene, CDR1 is SGHTA and CDR2 is FQGNSA.

There are many counts of this clonotype. The genes are TRBV14 and TRBJ2-1, with unresolved D. V was trimmed by 2 bases and J by 2 bases, leaving 13 bases between them. Germline assignment: CDR1 SGHDN and CDR2 FVKESK. The CDR3 runs to 16 residues. The CDR3 is CASSQRRLPPYNEQFF. CDR3 nucleotide sequence: TGTGCCAGCAGCCAACGTAGGCTTCCCCCCTACAATGAGCAGTTCTTC.

This clonotype was recorded at least ten times. V is TRBV5-4 and J is TRBJ2-4; D gene unclear. The length of the CDR3 is 15 residues. Germline V gives CDR1 SGHNT, CDR2 YYREEE (reference sequence). V shed 4 bases and J shed 9 bases, with 20 bases lying between them. This chain's CDR3 is CASSNMGSGYVIQYF. In DNA form, the CDR3 reads TGTGCCAGCAGCAACATGGGATCCGGGTACGTCATTCAGTACTTC.

This clonotype was recorded many times. This rearrangement joins TRBV30 to TRBJ1-1, with D hard to call. The V gene lost 1 base and the J gene lost 10 bases, with 13 bases spanning the gap. Germline assignment: CDR1 GTSNPN and CDR2 SVGIG (reference sequence). The CDR3 contains 12 residues. This CDR3 reads CAWSEGDIGAFF. The CDR3 region has the DNA TGTGCCTGGAGTGAGGGAGATATAGGAGCTTTCTTT.

This clonotype came up many times. The J gene is TRBJ2-5, the V gene TRBV7-9; TRBD1 matches at 8 bases. CDR3 size: 15 residues. The junction had 5 bases not matched to a gene; V was cut back by 0 bases and J by 5 bases. CDR1 and CDR2 (germline): SEHNR, FQNEAQ (reference sequence). The CDR3 region has the DNA TGTGCCAGCAGCTTAGCGCGAAACAGGGGGGAGACCCAGTACTTC. This gives the protein CASSLARNRGETQYF.

Many counts were recorded for this clonotype. The chain carries TRBV2 and TRBJ2-7; 8 positions agree with TRBD2. This CDR3 is 14 amino acids long. Germline CDR1 and CDR2: SNHLY and FYNNEI. Trimming removed 8 bases from V and 0 bases from J; junction bases left unmatched: 6. CDR3: CASHSGETSYEQYF. Here the CDR3 DNA reads TGTGCCAGCCATAGCGGGGAGACCTCCTACGAGCAGTACTTC. Full variable domain (missing parts from reference TRBV2 and TRBJ2-7): EPEVTQTPSHQVTQMGQEVILRCVPISNHLYFYWYRQILGQKVEFLVSFYNNEISEKSEIFDDQFSVERPDGSNFTLKIRSTKLEDSAMYFCASHSGETSYEQYFGPGTRLTVT.

This clonotype was recorded a few times. The J gene is TRBJ2-5, the V gene TRBV2; D is possibly TRBD1 (7 bases). Germline V gives CDR1 SNHLY, CDR2 FYNNEI. The ends were cut back, 4 bases at V and 3 bases at J, with 12 bases in the middle. This CDR3 is 14 amino acids long. In DNA, the CDR3 is TGTGCCAGCAGTGCCCCAGGGGGGAAAGAGACCCAGTACTTC. It translates to CASSAPGGKETQYF.

In its sample, this clonotype was seen many times. This chain uses TRBV12-3 or TRBV12-4 with TRBJ2-1, with D perhaps TRBD2 (5 bases). The CDR3 sequence is 14 residues long. Deletions cut 7 bases from V and 10 bases from J, with 20 bases between. The DNA for the CDR3 is TGTGCCAGCACATCGAGCTACCCGAGCGGCGAGCAGTTCTTC. Protein: CASTSSYPSGEQFF.

The chain employs TRBV3-1 and TRBJ1-1; D is ambiguous. This CDR3 spans 14 amino acids. CDR1 LGHDT and CDR2 YNNKEL come from the germline V gene (reference sequence). V lost 4 bases and J 1 base, leaving 10 bases between the germline ends. This chain's CDR3 is CASSRRDANTEAFF. In nucleotides, the CDR3 is TGTGCCAGCAGCCGGCGAGACGCGAACACTGAAGCTTTCTTT.

The table lists this clonotype with many counts. The CDR3 DNA follows: TGTGCCAGCAGTGAAGATAGTGGTGTGGTCTGGGGGAGCATTCAGTACTTC. Residues: CASSEDSGVVWGSIQYF. This rearrangement joins TRBV6-1 to TRBJ2-4, with D perhaps TRBD1 or TRBD2 (5 bases each). This CDR3 has 17 amino acids. The ends were cut back, 1 base at V and 9 bases at J, with 22 bases in the middle. Germline CDR1 and CDR2: MNHNS and SASEGT.

This clonotype was detected only a few times. The CDR3 DNA follows: TGTGCTAGTGGTTTGGTACATTCGGTTTTTATGGGGACAGGTCTTAACACTGAAGCTTTCTTT. This sequence encodes CASGLVHSVFMGTGLNTEAFF. The chain recombines TRBV12-5 with TRBJ1-1; 8 bases fit TRBD1. From germline, CDR1 is LGHNT and CDR2 FRNRAP. Trimming at V came to 0 bases and at J to 2 bases, leaving 20 bases not matched to a gene. CDR3 length equals 21 residues.

This clonotype was found a few times. This chain connects TRBV5-1 to TRBJ2-3; no clear D. This CDR3 contains 14 residues. Germline V gives CDR1 SGHRS, CDR2 YFSETQ. Trimming took off 4 bases at V and 0 bases at J, with 9 bases between the two ends. The CDR3 DNA sequence: TGCGCCAGCAGCGGGGATCATAGCACAGATACGCAGTATTTT. Amino acid sequence: CASSGDHSTDTQYF.

This clonotype has at least ten counts. The J gene is TRBJ2-1, the V gene TRBV7-2, with D possibly TRBD2 on 5 matching bases. The CDR3 spans 17 residues. Trimming took off 2 bases at V and 0 bases at J, with 14 bases between the two ends. The V gene's germline CDR1 is SGHTA and CDR2 FQGNSA. CDR3: CASSLWGAGPSYNEQFF. CDR3 in DNA: TGTGCCAGCAGCTTATGGGGTGCGGGCCCCTCCTACAATGAGCAGTTCTTC.

This clonotype has a count of ten or more. V is TRBV10-3 and J is TRBJ2-3; 16 bases are a match to TRBD2. The CDR3 extends over 17 amino acids. V was clipped by 6 bases and J by 1 base; unmatched bases: 4. Germline assignment: CDR1 ENHRY and CDR2 SYGVKD. DNA for the CDR3: TGTGCCATCAGCCCCGGGACTAGCGGGAGGGGCACAGATACGCAGTATTTT. It translates to CAISPGTSGRGTDTQYF.

The sample holds many counts of this clonotype. The chain links TRBV3-1 to TRBJ1-1; TRBD1 matches 8 bases. The CDR3 covers 14 residues. Germline assignment: CDR1 LGHDT and CDR2 YNNKEL (reference sequence). Germline trimming cut 5 bases from V and 4 bases from J; bases unmatched to any gene: 6. CDR3 nucleotide sequence: TGTGCCAGCAGCTACGGACAGGGTGTCACTGAAGCTTTCTTT. Its translation: CASSYGQGVTEAFF.

At least ten counts were recorded for this clonotype. The gene calls are TRBV12-3 or TRBV12-4 and TRBJ2-7; 9 bases agree with TRBD1. The V gene end was trimmed by 3 bases and the J gene end by 6 bases; junction bases not matched to a gene: 6. The CDR3 spans 14 residues. The CDR3 DNA follows: TGTGCCAGCAGTTTCCCGTACAGGGGGCTCGAGCAGTACGTC. Translating gives CASSFPYRGLEQYV.

This clonotype was recorded at least ten times. Here the CDR3 DNA reads TGCAGCGTTGAAGCCACATACAATGAGCAGTTCTTC. It encodes CSVEATYNEQFF. The chain has TRBV29-1 and TRBJ2-1; no clear D gene. V was clipped by 1 base and J by 4 bases, with 5 bases between them. This CDR3 contains 12 residues. Germline assignment: CDR1 SQVTM and CDR2 ANQGSEA.

Ten or more counts support this clonotype. J is TRBJ2-1 and V is TRBV6-1; D is possibly TRBD2 (5 bases). From germline, CDR1 is MNHNS and CDR2 SASEGT. Trimming pared 6 bases from V and 0 bases from J, leaving 12 bases between. The CDR3 covers 15 residues. DNA for the CDR3: TGTGCCAGCAGCGGGGAGTCCAGCTCCTACAATGAGCAGTTCTTC. Translating it yields CASSGESSSYNEQFF.

In its sample, this clonotype was seen many times. The chain has TRBV20-1 and TRBJ2-3; 8 bases are a match to TRBD2. The CDR3 is 15 amino acids. V lost 1 base, J lost 3 bases, and 6 bases stayed unmatched. Germline-derived CDR1 and CDR2 are DFQATT and SNEGSKA (reference sequence). The CDR3: CSARGWREETDTQYF. Here the CDR3 DNA reads TGCAGTGCTAGAGGTTGGCGGGAGGAGACAGATACGCAGTATTTT.

In this sample, this clonotype turned up many times. The chain combines TRBV19 with TRBJ1-1; D is uncertain. Germline V gene lookup returns CDR1 LNHDA and CDR2 SQIVND (reference sequence). Trimming took off 1 base at V and 6 bases at J, with 6 bases between the two ends. The CDR3 is 12 amino acids. In nucleotides, the CDR3 is TGTGCCAGTAGTATAGTAACATCTGAAGCTTTCTTT. It codes for CASSIVTSEAFF.

This clonotype was counted many times. The chain joins TRBV19 to TRBJ2-3; TRBD2 is a possible D gene (5 bases). Per germline, CDR1 LNHDA and CDR2 SQIVND (reference sequence). CDR3 length equals 12 residues. V was shortened by 8 bases and J by 6 bases, with 12 bases between the two germline ends. The CDR3 protein is CASSEAWDTQYF. The CDR3 region has the DNA TGTGCCAGTTCGGAGGCTTGGGATACGCAGTATTTT.

This clonotype was detected ten times or more. Here the CDR3 reads CSARPGGAQYGYTF. In DNA, the CDR3 is TGCAGTGCTAGACCAGGGGGCGCTCAGTATGGCTACACCTTC. This chain connects TRBV20-1 to TRBJ1-2; 8 bases match TRBD1. V was pared by 2 bases and J by 5 bases, with 7 bases of the junction left unmatched. This CDR3 has 14 residues. The germline gives CDR1 DFQATT, CDR2 SNEGSKA (reference sequence).

Ten or more counts support this clonotype. V is TRBV12-3 or TRBV12-4 and J is TRBJ2-5; D possibly corresponds to TRBD1 (5 bases). The CDR3 is made up of 14 amino acids. V was trimmed by 1 base and J by 4 bases, leaving 10 bases between them. The CDR3 spells CASSLVGPAETQYF. In DNA, the CDR3 is TGTGCCAGCAGTTTAGTGGGGCCAGCAGAGACCCAGTACTTC.

This chain connects TRBV27 to TRBJ2-7; D is possibly TRBD2 (5 bases). Germline V gene sequence: CDR1 MNHEY, CDR2 SMNVEV (reference sequence). With 7 bases removed from V and 3 bases from J, the gap between germline ends came to 7 bases. This CDR3 contains 11 residues. The CDR3 DNA is TGTGCCAGCACCGCGGGCTACGAGCAGTACTTC. This sequence encodes CASTAGYEQYF.

This clonotype was picked up a small number of times. The V call is TRBV10-3, the J call TRBJ2-3; tentative D call: TRBD1 (6 bases). Germline CDR1 and CDR2: ENHRY and SYGVKD. The CDR3 runs 14 residues. V was clipped by 10 bases and J by 0 bases, with 14 bases between them. The CDR3 region has the DNA TGTGCCACCAGGGACACATCTAGCACAGATACGCAGTATTTT. Encoded protein: CATRDTSSTDTQYF.

This clonotype was seen at least ten times. The chain couples TRBV20-1 to TRBJ1-6, with 7 bases lining up with TRBD1. The CDR3 contains 13 residues. V gave up 6 bases and J gave up 15 bases; unmatched junction bases: 14. Looked up from germline, CDR1 is DFQATT and CDR2 is SNEGSKA (reference sequence). This CDR3 reads CSAHVPGDSILHF. DNA of the CDR3: TGCAGTGCCCATGTCCCCGGGGACAGTATCCTCCACTTT.